This T cell receptor (beta chain) was recorded in a study of blood T cell repertoires in COVID-19. CDR1 and CDR2 (germline): SGHNT, YYREEE (reference sequence). V was clipped by 4 bases and J by 7 bases, with 11 bases between them. This CDR3 region has 13 residues. Authors' data handling: Estimation of nucleated cell counts was performed using reference gene primer amplification. Sequencing used immunoSEQ multiplex PCR; TCRdb keeps in-frame clones, though not all of them. Clone size and V and J calls were adopted from that table, with D and trimming inferred from the DNA. This table holds about 95,000 clones, 81% found once.

This chain joins TRBV5-4 and TRBJ1-4, with D tentatively TRBD1 (5 bases). The receptor was derived from a man older than 75 with COVID-19, enrolled during active disease. Sequencing used peripheral blood. The CDR3 is CASSERRGEKLFF. CDR3 nucleotides: TGTGCCAGCAGCGAAAGGAGGGGTGAAAAACTGTTTTTT. The variable domain in full, completed from reference TRBV5-4 and TRBJ1-4, reads ETGVTQSPTHLIKTRGQQVTLRCSSQSGHNTVSWYQQALGQGPQFIFQYYREEENGRGNFPPRFSGLQFPNYSSELNVNALELDDSALYLCASSERRGEKLFFGSGTQLSVL.